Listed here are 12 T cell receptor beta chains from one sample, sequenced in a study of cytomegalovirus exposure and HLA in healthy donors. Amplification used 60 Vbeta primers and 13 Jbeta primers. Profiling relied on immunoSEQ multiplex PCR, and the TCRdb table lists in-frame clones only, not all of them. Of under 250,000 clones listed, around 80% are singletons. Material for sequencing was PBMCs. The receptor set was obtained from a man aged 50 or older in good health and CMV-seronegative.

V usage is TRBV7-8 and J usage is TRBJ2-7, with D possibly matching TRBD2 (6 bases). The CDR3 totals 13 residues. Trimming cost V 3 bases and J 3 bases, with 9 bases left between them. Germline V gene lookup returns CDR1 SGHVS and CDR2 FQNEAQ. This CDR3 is CASSFRENYEQYF. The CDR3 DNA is TGTGCCAGCAGCTTTCGGGAGAACTACGAGCAGTACTTC.

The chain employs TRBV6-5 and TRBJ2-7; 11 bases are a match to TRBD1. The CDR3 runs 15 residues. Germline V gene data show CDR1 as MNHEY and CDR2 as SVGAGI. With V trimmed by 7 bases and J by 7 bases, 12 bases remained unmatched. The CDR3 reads CASTYSGTGGGEQYF. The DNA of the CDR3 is TGTGCCAGCACATACTCCGGGACAGGGGGAGGAGAGCAGTACTTC.

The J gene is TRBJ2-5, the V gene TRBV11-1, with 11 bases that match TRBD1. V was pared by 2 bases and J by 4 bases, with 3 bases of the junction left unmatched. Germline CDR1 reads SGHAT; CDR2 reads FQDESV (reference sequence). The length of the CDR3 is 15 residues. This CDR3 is CASSLPGQGGETQYF. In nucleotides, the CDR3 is TGTGCCAGCAGCTTACCGGGACAGGGGGGAGAGACCCAGTACTTC.

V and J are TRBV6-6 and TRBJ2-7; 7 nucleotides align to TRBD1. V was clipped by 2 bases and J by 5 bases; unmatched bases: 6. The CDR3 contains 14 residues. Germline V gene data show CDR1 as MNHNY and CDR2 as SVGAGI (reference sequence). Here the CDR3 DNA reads TGTGCCAGCAGTTACACAGGGGCGAGCCACGAGCAGTACTTC. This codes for CASSYTGASHEQYF.

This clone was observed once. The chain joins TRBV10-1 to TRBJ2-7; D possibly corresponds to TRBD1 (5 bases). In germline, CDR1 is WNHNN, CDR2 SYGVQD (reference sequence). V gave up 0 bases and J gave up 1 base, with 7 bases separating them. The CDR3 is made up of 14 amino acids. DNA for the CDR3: TGCGCCAGCAGTGAGTCACAGGTATCCTACGAGCAGTACTTC. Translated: CASSESQVSYEQYF.

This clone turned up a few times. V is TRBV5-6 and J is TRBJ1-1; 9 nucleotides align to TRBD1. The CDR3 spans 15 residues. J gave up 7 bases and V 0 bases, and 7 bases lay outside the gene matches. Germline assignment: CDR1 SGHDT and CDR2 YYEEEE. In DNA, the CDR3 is TGTGCCAGCAGCTTGGTCGGGACAGGGTCGGGTGAAGCTTTCTTT. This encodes CASSLVGTGSGEAFF.

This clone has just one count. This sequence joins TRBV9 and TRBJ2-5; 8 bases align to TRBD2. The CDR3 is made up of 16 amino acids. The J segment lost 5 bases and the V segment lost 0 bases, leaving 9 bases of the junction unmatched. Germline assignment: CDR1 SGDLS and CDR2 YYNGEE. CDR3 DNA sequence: TGTGCCAGCAGCGTAGATGTAAGCGGGAGCTGGGAGACCCAGTACTTC. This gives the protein CASSVDVSGSWETQYF.

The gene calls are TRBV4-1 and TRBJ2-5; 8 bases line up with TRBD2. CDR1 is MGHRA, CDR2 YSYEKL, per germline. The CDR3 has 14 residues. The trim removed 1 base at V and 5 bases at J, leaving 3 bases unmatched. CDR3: CASSQGPSGETQYF. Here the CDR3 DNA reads TGCGCCAGCAGCCAAGGCCCTAGCGGGGAGACCCAGTACTTC.

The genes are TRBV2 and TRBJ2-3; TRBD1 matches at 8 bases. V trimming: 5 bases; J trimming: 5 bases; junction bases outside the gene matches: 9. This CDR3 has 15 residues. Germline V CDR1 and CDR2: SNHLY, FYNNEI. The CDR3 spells CASSLDRGAGDTQYF. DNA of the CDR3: TGTGCCAGCAGTTTAGACAGGGGTGCTGGAGATACGCAGTATTTT.

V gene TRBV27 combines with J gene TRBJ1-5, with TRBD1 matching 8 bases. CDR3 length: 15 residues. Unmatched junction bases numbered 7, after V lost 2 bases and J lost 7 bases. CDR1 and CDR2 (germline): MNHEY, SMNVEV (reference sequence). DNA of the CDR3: TGTGCCAGCAGTTTAACCCGGACAGGGAACCAGCCCCAGCATTTT. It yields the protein CASSLTRTGNQPQHF.

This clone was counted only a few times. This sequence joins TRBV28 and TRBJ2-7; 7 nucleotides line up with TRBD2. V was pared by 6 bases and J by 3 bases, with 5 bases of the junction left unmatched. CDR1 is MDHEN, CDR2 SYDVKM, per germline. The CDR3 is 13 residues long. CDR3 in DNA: TGTGCCAGCAGGGGGACTACGAACTACGAGCAGTACTTC. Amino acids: CASRGTTNYEQYF.

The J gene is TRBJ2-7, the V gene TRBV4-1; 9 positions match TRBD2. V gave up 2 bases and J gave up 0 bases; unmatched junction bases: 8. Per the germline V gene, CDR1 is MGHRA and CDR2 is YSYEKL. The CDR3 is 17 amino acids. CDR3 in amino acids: CASSQSRLAASSYEQYF. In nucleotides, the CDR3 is TGCGCCAGCAGCCAATCCCGACTAGCGGCTTCCTCCTACGAGCAGTACTTC.